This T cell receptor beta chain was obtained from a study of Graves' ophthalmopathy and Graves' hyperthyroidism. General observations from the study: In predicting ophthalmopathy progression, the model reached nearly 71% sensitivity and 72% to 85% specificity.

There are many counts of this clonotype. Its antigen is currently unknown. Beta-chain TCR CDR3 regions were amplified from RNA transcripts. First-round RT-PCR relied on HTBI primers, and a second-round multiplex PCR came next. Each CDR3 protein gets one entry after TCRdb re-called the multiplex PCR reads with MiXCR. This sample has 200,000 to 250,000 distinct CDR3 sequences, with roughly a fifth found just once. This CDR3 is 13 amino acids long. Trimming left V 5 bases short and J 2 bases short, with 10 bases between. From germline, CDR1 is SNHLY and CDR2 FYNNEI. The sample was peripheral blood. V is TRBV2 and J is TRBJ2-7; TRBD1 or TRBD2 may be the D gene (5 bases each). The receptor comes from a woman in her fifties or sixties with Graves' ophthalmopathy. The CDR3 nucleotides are TGTGCCAGCAGTAGGGACCTTACCTACGAGCAGTACTTC. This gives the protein CASSRDLTYEQYF. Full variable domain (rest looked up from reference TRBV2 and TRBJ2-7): EPEVTQTPSHQVTQMGQEVILRCVPISNHLYFYWYRQILGQKVEFLVSFYNNEISEKSEIFDDQFSVERPDGSNFTLKIRSTKLEDSAMYFCASSRDLTYEQYFGPGTRLTVT.